This paragraph covers one T cell receptor (beta chain) sequence. They ran version v3.0 of the immunoSEQ assay at survey level. Profiling relied on immunoSEQ multiplex PCR, and the TCRdb table lists in-frame clones only, not all of them. The table includes 30,000 to 35,000 clones, 97% detected once. These data come from a study of long-term antiretroviral therapy in people with HIV. This CDR3 region has 15 residues. The junction had 7 bases not matched to a gene; V was cut back by 5 bases and J by 2 bases. The germline CDR1 and CDR2 sequences are SEHNR and FQNEAQ (reference sequence). The sample here was unsorted PBMCs, taken 6.9 years after starting antiretroviral therapy. This clonotype was sampled from a young man with HIV. This chain joins TRBV7-9 and TRBJ2-7; TRBD1 matches 9 bases. This chain's CDR3 is CASSQTGTGTYEQYF. DNA of the CDR3: TGTGCCAGCAGCCAAACCGGGACAGGGACCTACGAGCAGTACTTC. The whole variable domain, filled in from reference TRBV7-9 and TRBJ2-7, reads DTGVSQNPRHKITKRGQNVTFRCDPISEHNRLYWYRQTLGQGPEFLTYFQNEAQLEKSRLLSDRFSAERPKGSFSTLEIQRTEQGDSAMYLCASSQTGTGTYEQYFGPGTRLTVT.